Below, 21 T cell receptor beta chains from the same sample are listed, as sequenced in a study of T cell responses to AZD1222 COVID-19 vaccine. Sequencing used immunoSEQ multiplex PCR; TCRdb keeps in-frame clones, though not all of them. Counted here are roughly 180,000 clones, roughly 93% occurring once; the ten biggest clones make up about 1%. The sequences come from peripheral blood, collected 28 days after the second dose of the MenACWY control vaccine. These receptors originate from an adult who received the MenACWY meningococcal vaccine as a control.

V is TRBV6-2 or TRBV6-3 and J is TRBJ2-1; D may be TRBD1 (5 bases). This CDR3 has 16 amino acids. The germline V gene encodes CDR1 MNHEY and CDR2 SVGEGT. V was shortened by 6 bases and J by 1 base, with 16 bases between the two germline ends. The CDR3 nucleotides read TGTGCCAGCAGCTCTTACCAGGGTTCTTCCTACAATGAGCAGTTCTTC. Residues: CASSSYQGSSYNEQFF.

The rearrangement uses TRBV20-1 and TRBJ1-2; D might be TRBD1 (5 bases). Germline assignment: CDR1 DFQATT and CDR2 SNEGSKA (reference sequence). V lost 3 bases and J 8 bases, leaving 10 bases between the germline ends. CDR3 size: 11 residues. CDR3 DNA sequence: TGCAGTGCTAGCAACGGGGGGGGCTACACCTTC. Its protein product is CSASNGGGYTF.

This chain joins TRBV7-9 and TRBJ1-1; no firm D call. This CDR3 contains 15 residues. V was cut by 0 bases and J by 1 base, with 9 bases left in between. Looked up from germline, CDR1 is SEHNR and CDR2 is FQNEAQ (reference sequence). CDR3 nucleotide sequence: TGTGCCAGCAGCTTAGCCGTCCTGGGGAACACTGAAGCTTTCTTT. Translated: CASSLAVLGNTEAFF.

The chain links TRBV6-5 to TRBJ1-5, with 9 bases fitting TRBD1. Germline V lookup: CDR1 MNHEY, CDR2 SVGAGI. V was pared by 6 bases and J by 7 bases, with 7 bases of the junction left unmatched. The CDR3 consists of 14 residues. CDR3 protein: CASSPGTGNQPQHF. Here the CDR3 DNA reads TGTGCCAGCAGCCCCGGGACAGGGAACCAGCCCCAGCATTTT.

Note on this clone: Mismatch with germline at one junction end may stem from a read error. The chain uses TRBV19 and TRBJ2-6; 7 bases fit TRBD2. CDR1 is LNHDA, CDR2 SQIVND, per germline (reference sequence). This CDR3 has 18 residues. This chain's CDR3 is CVSSSGTGGNFGANVLTF. Here the CDR3 DNA reads TGTGTCAGTAGCTCCGGGACGGGGGGTAATTTTGGGGCCAACGTCCTGACTTTC.

The gene calls are TRBV6-5 and TRBJ1-4, with 8 nucleotides matching TRBD1. The CDR3 covers 14 residues. With V trimmed by 4 bases and J by 8 bases, 6 bases remained unmatched. Germline CDR1 MNHEY, CDR2 SVGAGI. The CDR3 region is CASSSRGQQEKLFF. Written as DNA, the CDR3 is TGTGCCAGCAGTTCCAGGGGGCAGCAAGAAAAACTGTTTTTT.

V is TRBV28 and J is TRBJ2-3; 8 bases are shared with TRBD1. The CDR3 is 15 amino acids. The V segment lost 4 bases and the J segment 1 base; nucleotides outside the gene matches: 4. Looked up from germline, CDR1 is MDHEN and CDR2 is SYDVKM. The CDR3 is CASSSGGQGTDTQYF. Written as DNA, the CDR3 is TGTGCCAGCAGTTCTGGGGGACAGGGCACAGATACGCAGTATTTT.

The V gene is TRBV5-1, the J gene TRBJ1-1, with D unresolved. Germline CDR1 reads SGHRS; CDR2 reads YFSETQ. The CDR3 runs to 14 residues. Trimming took 0 bases from V and 2 from J, leaving 8 bases between them. The CDR3, as DNA: TGCGCCAGCAGCTTGGGCCCACTCAACACTGAAGCTTTCTTT. Residues: CASSLGPLNTEAFF.

The chain carries TRBV28 and TRBJ1-1; no definite D call. Germline loops: CDR1 MDHEN, CDR2 SYDVKM. Trimming cost V 10 bases and J 2 bases, with 8 bases left between them. This CDR3 is 11 amino acids long. The CDR3 coding sequence is TGTGCCACCAAGTCCAACACTGAAGCTTTCTTT. It specifies CATKSNTEAFF.

The chain combines TRBV18 with TRBJ2-5; no firm D call. Germline CDR1 reads KGHSH; CDR2 reads LQKENI. V dropped 3 bases and J dropped 2 bases, with 10 bases sitting between them. The CDR3 is 14 amino acids. The CDR3 DNA sequence: TGTGCCAGCTCACCCCCCACTCCGCAAGAGACCCAGTACTTC. Residues: CASSPPTPQETQYF.

V usage is TRBV4-2 and J usage is TRBJ1-2; the match to TRBD1 covers 7 bases. The germline gives CDR1 LGHNA, CDR2 YNFKEQ. Trimming at V came to 0 bases and at J to 5 bases, leaving 6 bases not matched to a gene. The CDR3 has 15 amino acids. The CDR3 DNA follows: TGTGCCAGCAGCCAAGAGTCTGGGACAGATTATGGCTACACCTTC. The encoded protein is CASSQESGTDYGYTF.

This sequence joins TRBV2 and TRBJ2-3; D is tentatively TRBD1 or TRBD2 (6 bases each). The V end was cut by 1 base, the J end by 2 bases, with 13 bases between. The CDR3 runs 16 residues. Per germline, CDR1 SNHLY and CDR2 FYNNEI. CDR3: CASSEVTGAYTDTQYF. The CDR3 nucleotides read TGTGCCAGCAGTGAAGTAACGGGGGCCTACACAGATACGCAGTATTTT. Full variable domain (rest looked up from reference TRBV2 and TRBJ2-3): EPEVTQTPSHQVTQMGQEVILRCVPISNHLYFYWYRQILGQKVEFLVSFYNNEISEKSEIFDDQFSVERPDGSNFTLKIRSTKLEDSAMYFCASSEVTGAYTDTQYFGPGTRLTVL.

The chain combines TRBV6-5 with TRBJ1-4; D may be TRBD1 (5 bases). V dropped 6 bases and J dropped 7 bases, with 15 bases sitting between them. Germline values: CDR1 MNHEY, CDR2 SVGAGI. The CDR3 covers 14 residues. The CDR3: CASRRTTGSEKLFF. The CDR3 DNA sequence: TGTGCCAGCAGAAGGACAACCGGTAGTGAAAAACTGTTTTTT.

The rearrangement joins TRBV18 to TRBJ2-7, with D perhaps being TRBD1 or TRBD2 (6 bases each). The CDR3 is 14 amino acids. Germline V gene sequence: CDR1 KGHSH, CDR2 LQKENI. V was clipped by 2 bases and J by 0 bases, with 8 bases between them. CDR3 bases: TGTGCCAGCTCACCAGGGGGGCCCTCCTACGAGCAGTACTTC. Residues: CASSPGGPSYEQYF. The variable domain in full, completed from reference TRBV18 and TRBJ2-7, reads NAGVMQNPRHLVRRRGQEARLRCSPMKGHSHVYWYRQLPEEGLKFMVYLQKENIIDESGMPKERFSAEFPKEGPSILRIQQVVRGDSAAYFCASSPGGPSYEQYFGPGTRLTVT.

This clone came up a few times. This chain links TRBV2 with TRBJ1-2; 9 bases are a match to TRBD1. This CDR3 is built from 14 residues. Germline CDR1 and CDR2: SNHLY and FYNNEI. Losses at the gene ends were 6 bases for V and 2 bases for J; bases not matched to a gene: 4. The CDR3 DNA reads as TGTGCCAGCAGATCCGGGACAGGGAACTATGGCTACACCTTC. It is translated as CASRSGTGNYGYTF.

This clone was observed a single time. The chain employs TRBV4-2 and TRBJ2-2, with 12 positions matching TRBD2. Germline CDR1 is LGHNA and CDR2 is YNFKEQ. The CDR3 is 16 residues long. V dropped 7 bases and J dropped 2; count of bases not matched to a gene: 5. The CDR3 DNA reads TGTGCCAGCACTAAGACTAGCGGGGGCAACACCGGGGAGCTGTTTTTT. Its protein is CASTKTSGGNTGELFF.

The chain couples TRBV5-1 to TRBJ1-1; D is perhaps TRBD1 (5 bases). V was clipped by 4 bases and J by 4 bases, with 17 bases between them. Germline V gene sequence: CDR1 SGHRS, CDR2 YFSETQ. The CDR3 is made up of 15 amino acids. The CDR3 nucleotides are TGCGCCAGCAGCCCGTACCGGGACGGCCCCACTGAAGCTTTCTTT. Its protein is CASSPYRDGPTEAFF.

The J gene is TRBJ1-2, the V gene TRBV4-1, with D maybe TRBD1 (5 bases). CDR1 is MGHRA, CDR2 YSYEKL, per germline. This CDR3 is 15 amino acids long. Trimming took off 1 base at V and 3 bases at J, with 12 bases between the two ends. The CDR3 reads CASSQGTPGYYGYTF. CDR3 nucleotides: TGCGCCAGCAGCCAAGGGACACCAGGTTACTATGGCTACACCTTC.

The V call is TRBV6-5, the J call TRBJ1-2, with a tentative D call TRBD1 (5 bases). The CDR3 covers 14 residues. In germline, CDR1 is MNHEY, CDR2 SVGAGI. V lost 7 bases and J lost 3, with 15 bases in between. The CDR3 nucleotides read TGTGCCAGCACTTCCGGGACGCTTGACTATGGCTACACCTTC. The encoded protein is CASTSGTLDYGYTF.

V gene TRBV5-4 combines with J gene TRBJ1-3; 7 positions agree with TRBD1. This CDR3 contains 14 residues. After removal of 2 bases from V and 2 bases from J, the junction contained 1 base not matched to a gene. Germline V CDR1 and CDR2: SGHNT, YYREEE (reference sequence). This CDR3 is CASSFTGAGNTIYF. The CDR3 DNA reads TGTGCCAGCAGCTTCACAGGGGCTGGAAACACCATATATTTT.

CDR3 region: CASTTPVLDTQYF. CDR3 in DNA: TGTGCCAGCACTACTCCGGTTCTCGATACGCAGTATTTT. The J gene is TRBJ2-3, the V gene TRBV5-4; D ambiguous. Trimming removed 6 bases from V and 6 bases from J, with 14 bases in between. The germline V gene has CDR1 SGHNT and CDR2 YYREEE (reference sequence). CDR3 length equals 13 residues.